The sequence of this T cell receptor (beta chain) was determined in a study of cytomegalovirus exposure and HLA in healthy donors. This clone was picked up one time. It was with 60 Vbeta and 13 Jbeta primers that the PCR ran. Sequenced by immunoSEQ multiplex PCR; TCRdb stores in-frame clones only, minus some. Among about 95,000 clones listed, 80% to 90% were seen once. V lost 3 bases and J 1 base, leaving 11 bases between the germline ends. CDR1 is MDHEN, CDR2 SYDVKM, per germline. The CDR3 totals 15 residues. This chain connects TRBV28 to TRBJ2-3, with D perhaps TRBD2 (6 bases). Source material: PBMCs. The clonotype comes from a man in his thirties or forties in good health and CMV-seropositive. The CDR3: CASSLEGRGTDTQYF. Written as DNA, the CDR3 is TGTGCCAGCAGTTTGGAGGGACGGGGCACAGATACGCAGTATTTT.